This T cell receptor (beta chain) came from a study of OX40 agonist ivuxolimab in advanced cancers. Whole-study context: Treatment of patients was with ivuxolimab, an agonistic anti-OX40 (CD134) antibody.

Profiling relied on immunoSEQ multiplex PCR, and the TCRdb table lists in-frame clones only, not all of them. The sample lists approximately 84,000 clones, 80% to 90% occurring once. This sample comprised CD4+ or CD8+ T cells sorted from blood, obtained in a trial of the OX40 agonist ivuxolimab. The receptor was derived from an adult with an advanced solid tumor such as melanoma, head and neck, liver or kidney cancer.

This CDR3 reads CASSLEAAGVDGYTF. The CDR3 nucleotides read TGCGCCAGCAGCTTGGAAGCGGCAGGGGTTGATGGCTACACCTTC. The rearrangement joins TRBV5-1 to TRBJ1-2; D possibly corresponds to TRBD1 (6 bases). Germline V gene data show CDR1 as SGHRS and CDR2 as YFSETQ. The germline V and J ends were trimmed by 0 bases and 6 bases, with 15 bases remaining between them. The CDR3 is 15 amino acids.